The rows below give T cell receptor beta chains drawn from one sample of a study of sequential checkpoint blockade in melanoma. The protocol was immunoSEQ multiplex PCR, while the TCRdb copy is restricted to in-frame clones and leaves out a portion. Here the sample spans 30,000 to 40,000 clones, roughly 84% being singletons. The sample consisted of CD8+ T cells sorted from blood (inferred from file names), taken from a patient given nivolumab and ipilimumab in sequence. The origin of the receptors is a human donor with melanoma. The CDR3 runs from the conserved cysteine through the conserved F or W. Some rows mark clone size as missing; the rest say once, few, many or name a class of expanded clone.

clone_size	v_call	cdr3_length	j_call	cdr3_aa
few	TRBV7-9	15	TRBJ2-7	CASSLHPTGVVEQYF
large	TRBV28	15	TRBJ1-2	CASSPMAGGIYGYTF
.	TRBV5-8	14	TRBJ1-1	CASRTQPADTEAFF
.	TRBV11-3	15	TRBJ2-1	CASSLTSGDYNEQFF
once	TRBV27	12	TRBJ1-1	CASSPPGAEAFF
.	TRBV13	11	TRBJ2-5	CASSSSETQYF
.	TRBV4-1	14	TRBJ2-3	CASSPSIERDTQYF
.	TRBV4-1	20	TRBJ2-3	CASSPIGKLAGGPEVVTQYF
.	TRBV4-1	15	TRBJ2-3	CASSPDPVGTDTQYF
.	TRBV6-1	17	TRBJ2-2	CASSEGLEGVVTGELFF
.	TRBV7-3	15	TRBJ2-1	CASSSTSGTYNEQFF
.	TRBV19	15	TRBJ2-3	CASSIGTSGTDTQYF
.	TRBV27	16	TRBJ1-2	CASSSRTGGSLYGYTF
.	TRBV10-3	16	TRBJ2-2	CAISEGPGQGTGELFF
.	TRBV7-9	13	TRBJ2-5	CASSLGAQETQYF
.	TRBV2	15	TRBJ2-7	CASSEPVGGSYEQYF
.	TRBV19	15	TRBJ2-1	CASRVPGSSYNEQFF
.	TRBV28	16	TRBJ1-1	CASSLKSRGAHTEAFF
once	TRBV7-3	13	TRBJ1-1	CASSLNIYTEAFF
.	TRBV5-1	17	TRBJ2-1	CASSLDWTSGRGNEQFF
.	TRBV2	14	TRBJ2-7	CASSQGFSSYEQYF
.	TRBV7-9	17	TRBJ1-1	CASSLEVGTGLNTEAFF
.	TRBV9	14	TRBJ2-5	CASSVERGRETQYF
.	TRBV7-9	19	TRBJ2-1	CASGPSGRTYSGGYNEQFF
.	TRBV7-9	16	TRBJ2-5	CASSLLREGSRETQYF
.	TRBV7-3	16	TRBJ2-1	CASSPWTSGSADEQFF
.	TRBV4-2	16	TRBJ2-1	CASSQGLAVRYNEQFF
.	TRBV4-1	14	TRBJ1-4	CASSQAGPNEKLFF
.	TRBV9	16	TRBJ2-2	CASSDRTGAHTGELFF
.	TRBV4-2	19	TRBJ2-1	CASSQAPGGTSGRNSEQFF
.	TRBV19	16	TRBJ1-1	CASSIGTGALNTEAFF
.	TRBV5-1	17	TRBJ2-1	CASSLDPTGLSYNEQFF
.	TRBV12-5	15	TRBJ2-5	CASGSPGLIAETQYF
.	TRBV28	14	TRBJ2-5	CASSLWTEGETQYF
.	TRBV5-6	15	TRBJ2-5	CASSLRTAIPETQYF
few	TRBV12-5	14	TRBJ2-1	CASGVGTRIHEQFF
.	TRBV7-6	18	TRBJ2-1	CASSLATSGSLSYNEQFF
.	TRBV7-9	14	TRBJ1-5	CASSLTGGGQPQHF